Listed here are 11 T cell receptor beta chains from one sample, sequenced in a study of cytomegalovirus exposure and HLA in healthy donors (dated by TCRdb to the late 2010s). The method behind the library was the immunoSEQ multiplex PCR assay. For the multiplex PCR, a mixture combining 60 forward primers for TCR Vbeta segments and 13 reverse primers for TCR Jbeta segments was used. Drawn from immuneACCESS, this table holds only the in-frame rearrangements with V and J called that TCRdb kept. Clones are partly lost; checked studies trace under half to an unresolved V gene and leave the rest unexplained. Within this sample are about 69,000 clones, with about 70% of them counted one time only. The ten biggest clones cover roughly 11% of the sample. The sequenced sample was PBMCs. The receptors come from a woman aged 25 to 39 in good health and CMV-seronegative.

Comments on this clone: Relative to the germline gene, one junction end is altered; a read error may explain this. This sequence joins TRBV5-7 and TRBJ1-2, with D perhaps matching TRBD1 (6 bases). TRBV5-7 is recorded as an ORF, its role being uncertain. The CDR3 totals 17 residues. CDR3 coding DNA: TGCGCCAGCAGCTTGTCGGGTCGGGGCAGGGGAGTATCTGGCTACACCTTC. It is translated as CASSLSGRGRGVSGYTF.

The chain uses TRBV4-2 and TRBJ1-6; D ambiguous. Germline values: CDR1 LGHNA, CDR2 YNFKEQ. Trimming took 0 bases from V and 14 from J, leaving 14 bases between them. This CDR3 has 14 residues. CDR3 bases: TGTGCCAGCAGCCAAGAATTGATTTTTCGGGCCCTCCACTTT. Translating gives CASSQELIFRALHF.

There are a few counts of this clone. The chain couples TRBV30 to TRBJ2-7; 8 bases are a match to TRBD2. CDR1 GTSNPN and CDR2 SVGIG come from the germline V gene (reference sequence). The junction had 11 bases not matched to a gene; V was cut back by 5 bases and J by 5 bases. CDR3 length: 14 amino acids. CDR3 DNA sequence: TGTGCCTGGGGGGACGGGGGGGCCATCCACGAGCAGTACTTC. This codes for CAWGDGGAIHEQYF.

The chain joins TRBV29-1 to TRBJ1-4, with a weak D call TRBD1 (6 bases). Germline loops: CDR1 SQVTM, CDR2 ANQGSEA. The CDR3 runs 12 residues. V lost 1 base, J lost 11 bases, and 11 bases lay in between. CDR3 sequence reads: CSVEGGPDKLFF. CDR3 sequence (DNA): TGCAGCGTTGAAGGGGGGCCAGACAAACTGTTTTTT. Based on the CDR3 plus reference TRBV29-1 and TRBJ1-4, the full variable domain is SAVISQKPSRDICQRGTSLTIQCQVDSQVTMMFWYRQQPGQSLTLIATANQGSEATYESGFVIDKFPISRPNLTFSTLTVSNMSPEDSSIYLCSVEGGPDKLFFGSGTQLSVL.

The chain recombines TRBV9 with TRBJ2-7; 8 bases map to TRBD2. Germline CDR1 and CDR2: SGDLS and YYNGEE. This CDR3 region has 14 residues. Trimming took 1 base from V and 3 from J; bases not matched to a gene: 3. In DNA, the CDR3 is TGTGCCAGCAGCGTATCAGCGGGGGTCTACGAGCAGTACTTC. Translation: CASSVSAGVYEQYF.

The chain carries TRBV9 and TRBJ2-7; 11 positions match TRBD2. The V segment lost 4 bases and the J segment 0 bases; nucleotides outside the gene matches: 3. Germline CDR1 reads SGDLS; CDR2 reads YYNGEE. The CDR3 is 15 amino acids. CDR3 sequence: CASSPTSGGSYEQYF. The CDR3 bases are TGTGCCAGCAGCCCCACTAGCGGGGGCTCCTACGAGCAGTACTTC.

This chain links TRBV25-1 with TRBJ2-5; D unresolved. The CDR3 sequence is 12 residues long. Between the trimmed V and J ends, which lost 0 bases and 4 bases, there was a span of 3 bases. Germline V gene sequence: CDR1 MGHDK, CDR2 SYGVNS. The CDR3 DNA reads TGTGCCAGCAGTGAATACGGAGAGACCCAGTACTTC. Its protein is CASSEYGETQYF.

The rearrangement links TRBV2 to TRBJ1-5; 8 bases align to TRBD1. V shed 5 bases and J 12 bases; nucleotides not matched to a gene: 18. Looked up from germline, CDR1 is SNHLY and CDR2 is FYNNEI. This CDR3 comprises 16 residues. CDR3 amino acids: CASSPYPMNRDRSQHF. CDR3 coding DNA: TGTGCCAGCAGTCCTTACCCTATGAACCGGGACAGGAGCCAGCATTTT. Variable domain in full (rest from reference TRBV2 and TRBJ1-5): EPEVTQTPSHQVTQMGQEVILRCVPISNHLYFYWYRQILGQKVEFLVSFYNNEISEKSEIFDDQFSVERPDGSNFTLKIRSTKLEDSAMYFCASSPYPMNRDRSQHFGDGTRLSIL.

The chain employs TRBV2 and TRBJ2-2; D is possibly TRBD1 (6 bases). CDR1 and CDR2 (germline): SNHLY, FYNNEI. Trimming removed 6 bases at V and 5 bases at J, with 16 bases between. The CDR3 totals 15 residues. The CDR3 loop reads CASSATGPGTGELFF. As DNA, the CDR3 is TGTGCCAGCAGCGCGACAGGCCCCGGGACCGGGGAGCTGTTTTTT. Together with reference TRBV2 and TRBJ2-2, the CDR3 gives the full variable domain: EPEVTQTPSHQVTQMGQEVILRCVPISNHLYFYWYRQILGQKVEFLVSFYNNEISEKSEIFDDQFSVERPDGSNFTLKIRSTKLEDSAMYFCASSATGPGTGELFFGEGSRLTVL.

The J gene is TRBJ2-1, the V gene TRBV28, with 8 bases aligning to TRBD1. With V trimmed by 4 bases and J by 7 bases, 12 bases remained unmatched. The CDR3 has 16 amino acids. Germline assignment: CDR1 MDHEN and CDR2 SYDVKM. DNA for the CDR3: TGTGCCAGCAGTTCAATATTAACGGACAGGGAAAATGAGCAGTTCTTC. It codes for CASSSILTDRENEQFF.

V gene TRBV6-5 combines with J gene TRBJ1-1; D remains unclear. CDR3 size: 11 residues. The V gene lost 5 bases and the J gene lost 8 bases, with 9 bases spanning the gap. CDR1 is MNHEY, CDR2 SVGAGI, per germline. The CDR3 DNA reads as TGTGCCAGCAGTGGGCCTGGGGAAGCTTTCTTT. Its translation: CASSGPGEAFF.